This TCR beta chain was observed in a study of monozygotic twins with inflammatory bowel disease. With respect to this clonotype: Its antigen is currently unknown.

This CDR3 is built from 14 residues. The germline CDR1 and CDR2 sequences are SQVTM and ANQGSEA. It was 3,000 to 4,000 ng of total RNA that each TCR library used. With the 5' RACE reads reprocessed, TCRdb shows one record per CDR3 protein and no DNA. In total, the table holds about 210,000 distinct CDR3 sequences. Study-level points and caveats: Healthy co-twins, by inverse Simpson, had higher TCRbeta diversity than their siblings with IBD.

The sequenced sample consisted of blood. The clonotype was recovered from a human donor with ulcerative colitis or Crohn's disease, or a healthy co-twin of an affected twin (not recorded which). The chain joins TRBV29-1 to TRBJ2-3; the TCRdb D gene call, TRBD1, has no DNA to confirm it. The CDR3 reads CSVGAGQGADTQYF.